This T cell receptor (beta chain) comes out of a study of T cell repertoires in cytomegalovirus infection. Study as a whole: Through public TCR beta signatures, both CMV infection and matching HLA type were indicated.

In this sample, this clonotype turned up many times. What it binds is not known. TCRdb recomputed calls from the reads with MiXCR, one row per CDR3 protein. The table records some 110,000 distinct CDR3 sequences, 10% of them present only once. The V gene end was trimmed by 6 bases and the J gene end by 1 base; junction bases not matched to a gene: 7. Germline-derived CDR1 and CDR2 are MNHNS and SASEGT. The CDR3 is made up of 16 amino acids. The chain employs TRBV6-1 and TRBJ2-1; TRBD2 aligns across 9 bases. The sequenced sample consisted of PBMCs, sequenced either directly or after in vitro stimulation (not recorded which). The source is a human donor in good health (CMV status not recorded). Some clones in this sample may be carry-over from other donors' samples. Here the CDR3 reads CASRPLAGRSYNEQFF. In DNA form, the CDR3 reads TGTGCCAGCAGACCACTAGCGGGTCGATCCTACAATGAGCAGTTCTTC.